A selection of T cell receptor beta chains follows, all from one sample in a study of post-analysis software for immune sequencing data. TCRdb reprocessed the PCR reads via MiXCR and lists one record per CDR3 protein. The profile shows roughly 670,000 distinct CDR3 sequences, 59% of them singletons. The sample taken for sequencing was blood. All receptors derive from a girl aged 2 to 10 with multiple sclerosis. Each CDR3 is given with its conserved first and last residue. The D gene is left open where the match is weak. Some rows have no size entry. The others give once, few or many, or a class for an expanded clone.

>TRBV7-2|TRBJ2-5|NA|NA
CASSPPLLGQETQYF
TGTGCCAGCAGCCCTCCCCTCCTTGGCCAAGAGACCCAGTACTTC
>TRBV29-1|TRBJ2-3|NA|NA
CSVGEGVGTDTQYF
TGCAGCGTTGGAGAAGGGGTAGGCACAGATACGCAGTATTTT
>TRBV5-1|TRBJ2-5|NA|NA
CASSPLGAQETQYF
TGCGCCAGCAGCCCCTTAGGGGCTCAAGAGACCCAGTACTTC
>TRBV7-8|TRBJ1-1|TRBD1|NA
CASSSTGEANTEAFF
TGTGCCAGCAGCTCGACAGGGGAAGCGAACACTGAAGCTTTCTTT
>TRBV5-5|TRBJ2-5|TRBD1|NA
CASSLYRTGVTETQYF
TGTGCCAGCAGCTTGTACCGGACAGGGGTTACGGAGACCCAGTACTTC
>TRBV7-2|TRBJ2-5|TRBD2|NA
CASSLGTSGGSGETQYF
TGTGCCAGCAGCTTAGGGACTAGCGGGGGATCGGGGGAGACCCAGTACTTC
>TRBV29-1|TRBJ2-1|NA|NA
CSVTREGGSYNEQFF
TGCAGCGTTACCAGGGAAGGGGGCTCCTACAATGAGCAGTTCTTC
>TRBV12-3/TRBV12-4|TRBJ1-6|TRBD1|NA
CASSHITGTGSDSPLHF
TGTGCCAGCAGTCACATTACCGGGACAGGGTCCGATTCACCCCTCCACTTT
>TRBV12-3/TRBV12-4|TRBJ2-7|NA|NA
CASSSGPQTEQYF
TGTGCCAGCAGCTCGGGCCCCCAGACCGAGCAGTACTTC
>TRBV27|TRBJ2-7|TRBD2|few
CASTTTGTSGRREQYF
TGTGCCAGCACCACTACGGGGACTAGCGGGCGAAGAGAGCAGTACTTC
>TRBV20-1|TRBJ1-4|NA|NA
CSARGGQDNEKLFF
TGCAGTGCTAGAGGGGGACAAGATAATGAAAAACTGTTTTTT
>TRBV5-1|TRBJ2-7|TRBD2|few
CASSFDGTTYEQYF
TGCGCCAGCAGCTTCGACGGGACTACCTACGAGCAGTACTTC
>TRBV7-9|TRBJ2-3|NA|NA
CASSLDGARTDTQYF
TGTGCCAGCAGCTTAGACGGGGCCCGCACAGATACGCAGTATTTT
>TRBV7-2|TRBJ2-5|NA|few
CASSGRGETQYF
TGTGCCAGCAGCGGGCGGGGAGAGACCCAGTACTTC
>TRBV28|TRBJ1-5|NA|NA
CASSLVGSGSNQPQHF
TGTGCCAGCAGCCTGGTAGGTTCGGGGAGCAATCAGCCCCAGCATTTT
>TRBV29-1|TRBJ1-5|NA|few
CSVEYASNQPQHF
TGCAGCGTTGAGTACGCGAGTAATCAGCCCCAGCATTTT
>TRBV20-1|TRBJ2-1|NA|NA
CSARLLRGNEQFF
TGCAGTGCTAGACTCCTTAGGGGTAATGAGCAGTTCTTC
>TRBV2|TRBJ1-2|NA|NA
CASSDPLGRRYYGYTF
TGTGCCAGCAGTGATCCCTTGGGGCGTCGATACTATGGCTACACCTTC
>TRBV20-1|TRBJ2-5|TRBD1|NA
CSATDRGFETQYF
TGCAGTGCTACGGACAGGGGCTTCGAGACCCAGTACTTC
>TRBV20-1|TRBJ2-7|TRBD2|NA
CSASTTSGRHSSYEQYF
TGCAGTGCTAGTACGACTAGCGGGAGACACTCGTCCTACGAGCAGTACTTC
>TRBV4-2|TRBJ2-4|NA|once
CASSQDSRLAKNIQYF
TGTGCCAGCAGCCAAGATTCACGTCTAGCCAAAAACATTCAGTACTTC
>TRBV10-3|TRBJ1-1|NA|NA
CAFRGNTEAFF
TGTGCCTTCCGAGGGAACACTGAAGCTTTCTTT
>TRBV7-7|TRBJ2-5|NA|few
CASSLNRDAETQYF
TGTGCTAGCAGCTTGAACCGGGACGCAGAGACCCAGTACTTC
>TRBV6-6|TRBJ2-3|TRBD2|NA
CASSPSGSGADTQYF
TGTGCCAGCAGTCCTAGCGGGAGTGGGGCAGATACGCAGTATTTT
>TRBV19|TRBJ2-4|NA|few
CASSINTRDKNIQYF
TGTGCCAGTAGTATCAACACACGCGACAAAAACATTCAGTACTTC
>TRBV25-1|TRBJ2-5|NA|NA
CASSRTALQETQYF
TGTGCCAGCAGCCGTACAGCCCTCCAAGAGACCCAGTACTTC
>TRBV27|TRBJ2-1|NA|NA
CASSIRPYNEQFF
TGTGCCAGCAGTATAAGGCCTTACAATGAGCAGTTCTTC
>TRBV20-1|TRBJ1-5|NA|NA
CSAISGLSNQPQHF
TGCAGTGCTATAAGCGGATTGAGCAATCAGCCCCAGCATTTT
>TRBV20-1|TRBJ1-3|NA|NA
CSADPPGRTGNTIYF
TGCAGTGCTGACCCCCCAGGGAGAACTGGAAATACCATATATTTT
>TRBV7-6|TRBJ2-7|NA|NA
CASSLGGDRSYEQYF
TGTGCCAGCAGCTTAGGGGGGGACAGATCCTACGAGCAGTACTTC
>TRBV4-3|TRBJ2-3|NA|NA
CASSQDYEAESTDTQYF
TGCGCCAGCAGCCAAGATTACGAAGCGGAAAGCACAGATACGCAGTATTTT
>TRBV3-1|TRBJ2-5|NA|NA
CASNHDGLEQYF
TGTGCCAGCAACCATGACGGTTTGGAGCAGTACTTC
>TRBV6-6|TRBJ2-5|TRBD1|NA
CASSYYRGQETQYF
TGTGCCAGCAGTTACTACAGGGGGCAAGAGACCCAGTACTTC
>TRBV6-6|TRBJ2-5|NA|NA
CASSLSGAGEFRETQYF
TGTGCCAGCAGTCTAAGCGGGGCAGGGGAATTTCGGGAGACCCAGTACTTC
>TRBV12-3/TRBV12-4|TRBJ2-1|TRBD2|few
CASSLGGGANEQFF
TGTGCCAGCAGTTTAGGCGGGGGGGCTAATGAGCAGTTCTTC
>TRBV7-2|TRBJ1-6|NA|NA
CASSFTAFNSPLHF
TGTGCCAGCAGCTTTACAGCCTTTAATTCACCCCTCCACTTT
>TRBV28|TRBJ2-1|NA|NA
CASSSITGKEQFF
TGTGCCAGCAGTTCAATTACAGGGAAAGAGCAGTTCTTC
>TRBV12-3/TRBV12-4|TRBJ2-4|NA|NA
CASSSSGVDIQYF
TGTGCCAGCAGTTCCTCGGGGGTTGACATTCAGTACTTC
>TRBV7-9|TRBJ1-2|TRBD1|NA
CASSLDIIRDRGPRGYTF
TGTGCCAGCAGCTTAGATATAATACGGGACAGGGGTCCGCGTGGCTACACCTTC
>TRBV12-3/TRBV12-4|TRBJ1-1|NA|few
CASSLSPGNTEAFF
TGTGCCAGCAGTTTATCCCCGGGGAACACTGAAGCTTTCTTT
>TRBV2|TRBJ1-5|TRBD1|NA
CASNQQGDQPQHF
TGTGCCAGCAACCAACAGGGGGATCAGCCCCAGCATTTT
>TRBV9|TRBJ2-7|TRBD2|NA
CASSVASGDYEQYF
TGTGCCAGCAGCGTGGCTAGCGGGGACTACGAGCAGTACTTC
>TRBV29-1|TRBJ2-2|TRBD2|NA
CSVYSGINTGELFF
TGCAGCGTTTATAGCGGGATAAACACCGGGGAGCTGTTTTTT
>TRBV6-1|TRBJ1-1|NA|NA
CASSEWQRNTEAFF
TGTGCCAGCAGTGAATGGCAGAGGAACACTGAAGCTTTCTTT
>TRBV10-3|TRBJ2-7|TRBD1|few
CAISPGTGGDEQYF
TGTGCCATCAGCCCCGGGACAGGGGGCGACGAGCAGTACTTC